This passage covers 2 T cell receptor beta chains from one sample sequenced in a study of T-cell reconstitution after alpha-beta-depleted transplantation in children. TCRbeta library construction was performed incorporating unique molecular identifiers. TCRdb itself ran the PCR reads through MiXCR, one entry per CDR3 protein. The sample lists some 600,000 distinct CDR3 sequences, around 17% occurring once. Source: PBMCs from the stem cell graft donor, taken from the stem cell graft. The source is a human donor who donated a stem cell graft to a child with acute myeloid leukemia.

This clonotype was counted between two and nine times. The chain combines TRBV5-1 with TRBJ1-4, with a tentative D call TRBD1 (6 bases). The CDR3 is made up of 14 amino acids. Germline lookup yields CDR1 SGHRS and CDR2 YFSETQ. The V and J ends lost 0 bases and 8 bases respectively, with 11 bases between them. Written as DNA, the CDR3 is TGCGCCAGCAGCTTGGGACAGGTAAACGAAAAACTGTTTTTT. Amino acid sequence: CASSLGQVNEKLFF.

This clonotype turned up a few times. V usage is TRBV20-1 and J usage is TRBJ2-7; D is unclear. CDR3 length: 12 residues. Trimming took off 5 bases at V and 4 bases at J, with 12 bases between the two ends. The germline V gene has CDR1 DFQATT and CDR2 SNEGSKA (reference sequence). In nucleotides, the CDR3 is TGCAGTGCTCGCCCACGCCTTTACGAGCAGTACGTC. This gives the protein CSARPRLYEQYV.